These 10 T cell receptor beta chains were sequenced from one sample in a study of blood T cell repertoires in COVID-19. The repertoire was sequenced with immunoSEQ multiplex PCR; TCRdb's copy has only in-frame clones and lacks some. This sample has approximately 70,000 clones, with roughly 80% found just once. Sequences were obtained from peripheral blood. The receptor source for this set is an elderly woman with acute or convalescent COVID-19.

This chain uses TRBV5-8 with TRBJ1-1, with D hard to call. Trimming left V 2 bases short and J 1 base short, with 6 bases between. This CDR3 spans 13 amino acids. CDR1 SGHTS and CDR2 YDEGEE come from the germline V gene. The CDR3 region has the DNA TGTGCCAGCAGCTTCACAAGGAACACTGAAGCTTTCTTT. This sequence encodes CASSFTRNTEAFF.

This chain links TRBV3-1 (or the pseudogene TRBV3-2) with TRBJ1-2; 7 bases fit TRBD1. J gave up 4 bases and V 6 bases, and 11 bases lay outside the gene matches. Germline loops: CDR1 LGHDT, CDR2 YNNKEL (reference sequence). The CDR3 has 15 residues. CDR3 bases: TGTGCCAGCAGTCTAGGGGGACAGCAAATCTATGGCTACACCTTC. Encoded protein: CASSLGGQQIYGYTF.

The chain couples TRBV19 to TRBJ2-1, with a possible D match to TRBD2 (6 bases). Trimming took off 4 bases at V and 5 bases at J, with 12 bases between the two ends. The CDR3 spans 14 residues. Germline-derived CDR1 and CDR2 are LNHDA and SQIVND (reference sequence). In nucleotides, the CDR3 is TGTGCCAGTAGTACGGGACTGATGAACAATGAGCAGTTCTTC. Translation: CASSTGLMNNEQFF. Looking up the rest from reference TRBV19 and TRBJ2-1 gives the full variable domain: DGGITQSPKYLFRKEGQNVTLSCEQNLNHDAMYWYRQDPGQGLRLIYYSQIVNDFQKGDIAEGYSVSREKKESFPLTVTSAQKNPTAFYLCASSTGLMNNEQFFGPGTRLTVL.

This clone appeared once. The genes are TRBV6-2 or TRBV6-3 and TRBJ2-5; D is ambiguous. The CDR3 has 18 residues. CDR1 and CDR2 (germline): MNHEY, SVGEGT. V gave up 5 bases and J gave up 4 bases, with 26 bases separating them. The CDR3 region is CASSPPGYSRRSGETQYF. The CDR3 nucleotides are TGTGCCAGCAGTCCCCCGGGTTATTCCCGGCGGTCCGGAGAGACCCAGTACTTC.

The chain couples TRBV6-5 to TRBJ1-4, with a possible D match to TRBD1 (5 bases). Germline V gene sequence: CDR1 MNHEY, CDR2 SVGAGI. The CDR3 has 12 residues. The germline V and J ends were trimmed by 5 bases and 8 bases, with 9 bases remaining between them. CDR3 DNA: TGTGCCAGCAGTCGCCGGGGGGAAAAACTGTTTTTT. Residues: CASSRRGEKLFF.

V usage is TRBV5-4 and J usage is TRBJ1-1; D not resolved. The CDR3 runs 14 residues. The germline CDR1 and CDR2 sequences are SGHNT and YYREEE (reference sequence). V dropped 4 bases and J dropped 0 bases, with 10 bases sitting between them. The chain's CDR3 is CASSPELVNTEAFF. In DNA, the CDR3 is TGTGCCAGCAGCCCCGAGTTAGTGAACACTGAAGCTTTCTTT.

This clone was found a few times. This chain connects TRBV27 to TRBJ2-5; 11 positions agree with TRBD1. The length of the CDR3 is 14 residues. After removal of 3 bases from V and 5 bases from J, the junction contained 2 bases not matched to a gene. The germline V gene encodes CDR1 MNHEY and CDR2 SMNVEV (reference sequence). The CDR3, as DNA: TGTGCCAGCAGTTTCGGGACAGGGGGGGAGACCCAGTACTTC. This gives the protein CASSFGTGGETQYF.

This clone was detected a few times. The J gene is TRBJ1-5, the V gene TRBV19, with TRBD1 as a possible D gene (6 bases). From germline, CDR1 is LNHDA and CDR2 SQIVND (reference sequence). This CDR3 has 14 residues. Trimming pared 8 bases from V and 7 bases from J, leaving 18 bases between. The CDR3 DNA sequence: TGTGCCAGTCCAACGAGGGGGGGGGACCAGCCCCAGCATTTT. Protein sequence: CASPTRGGDQPQHF.

CDR3 bases: TGTGCCTGGGCCCCCCGAGGGGGTGGGTTTAGGCCCCAGCATTTT. As protein: CAWAPRGGGFRPQHF. The gene calls are TRBV30 and TRBJ1-5; a weak D match, TRBD1 (6 bases). The V and J ends lost 5 bases and 9 bases respectively, with 23 bases between them. The CDR3 is made up of 15 amino acids. CDR1 is GTSNPN and CDR2 is SVGIG in the germline V gene (reference sequence).

This rearrangement joins TRBV7-2 to TRBJ2-3; D possibly corresponds to TRBD1 (5 bases). This CDR3 is 15 amino acids long. V was cut by 1 base and J by 4 bases, with 12 bases left in between. Germline lookup yields CDR1 SGHTA and CDR2 FQGNSA. CDR3 nucleotides: TGTGCCAGCAGCTTAGGCCGGACATTTTCAGATACGCAGTATTTT. Protein sequence: CASSLGRTFSDTQYF.